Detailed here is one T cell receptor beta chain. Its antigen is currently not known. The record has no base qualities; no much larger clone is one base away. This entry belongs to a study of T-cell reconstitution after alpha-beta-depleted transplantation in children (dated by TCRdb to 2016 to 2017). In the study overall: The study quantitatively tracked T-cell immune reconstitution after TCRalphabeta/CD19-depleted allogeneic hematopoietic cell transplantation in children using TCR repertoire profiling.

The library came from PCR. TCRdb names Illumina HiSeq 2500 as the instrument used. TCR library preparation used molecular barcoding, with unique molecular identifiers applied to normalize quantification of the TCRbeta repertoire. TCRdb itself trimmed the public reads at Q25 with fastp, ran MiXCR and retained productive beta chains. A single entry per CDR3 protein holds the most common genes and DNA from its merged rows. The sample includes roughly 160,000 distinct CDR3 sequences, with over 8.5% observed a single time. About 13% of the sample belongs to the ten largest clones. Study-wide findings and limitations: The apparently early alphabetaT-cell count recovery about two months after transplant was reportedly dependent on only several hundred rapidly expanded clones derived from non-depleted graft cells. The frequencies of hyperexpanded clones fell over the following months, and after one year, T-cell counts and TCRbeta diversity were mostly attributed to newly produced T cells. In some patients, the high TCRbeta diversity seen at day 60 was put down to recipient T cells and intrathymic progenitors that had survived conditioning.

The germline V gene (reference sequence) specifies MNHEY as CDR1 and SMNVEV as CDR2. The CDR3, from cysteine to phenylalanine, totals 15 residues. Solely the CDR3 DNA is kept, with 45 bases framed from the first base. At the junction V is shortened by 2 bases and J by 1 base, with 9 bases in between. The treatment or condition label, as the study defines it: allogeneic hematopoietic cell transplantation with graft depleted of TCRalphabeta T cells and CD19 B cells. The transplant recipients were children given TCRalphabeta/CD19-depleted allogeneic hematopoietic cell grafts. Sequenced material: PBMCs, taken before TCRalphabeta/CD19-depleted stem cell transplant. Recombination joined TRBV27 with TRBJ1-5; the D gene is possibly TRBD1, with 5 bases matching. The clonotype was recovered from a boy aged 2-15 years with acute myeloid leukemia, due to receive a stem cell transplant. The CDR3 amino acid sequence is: CASSLKGFSNQPQHF. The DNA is TGTGCCAGCAGTTTAAAGGGGTTCAGCAATCAGCCCCAGCATTTT.